This T cell receptor beta chain comes out of a study of shared T cell receptors in the human thymus. Measured with immunoSEQ multiplex PCR; TCRdb has only the in-frame clones, and not every one. The sample records 500,000 to 850,000 clones, approximately 87% being singletons. A further study also used this sample, focusing on human thymus T cells. That source reports: Infants served as donors; they were healthy and Finnish and were having corrective surgery for congenital heart defects.

The sequenced sample consisted of thymocytes. The source is a boy in the first two years of life with a congenital heart defect.

The CDR3 sequence is CASSSLDHRTRGYNEQFF. The CDR3, as DNA: TGTGCCAGCAGTTCCCTGGACCATCGGACACGAGGTTACAATGAGCAGTTCTTC. The rearrangement links TRBV28 to TRBJ2-1; perhaps TRBD1 as D (5 bases). Germline V gene data show CDR1 as MDHEN and CDR2 as SYDVKM. The CDR3 is 18 residues long. Trimming cost V 4 bases and J 4 bases, with 23 bases left between them.